Shown below are 21 T cell receptor beta chains from a single sample sequenced in a study of CXCR3-negative and CXCR3-positive naive CD8 T cells. The TRB cDNA libraries were prepared by 5' RACE with UMI labels. TCRdb reprocessed the 5' RACE reads and keeps a single row for each CDR3 protein, giving no DNA. In all, the sample yields 130,000 or so distinct CDR3 sequences. Sequenced input: naive CXCR3- CD8+ T cells from blood. The subset here: CD45RO-CCR7+CD27+CD95- naive CD8+ T cells lacking CXCR3 (TNR3-). These receptors came from a human donor in good health. Some clones in this sample may be carry-over from other donors' samples.

V usage is TRBV7-9 and J usage is TRBJ2-7; the TRBD1 assignment by TCRdb is unverifiable without DNA. This CDR3 has 13 amino acids. CDR1 is SEHNR, CDR2 FQNEAQ, per germline (reference sequence). The CDR3 sequence is CASSWEQGSEQYF.

The chain combines TRBV29-1 with TRBJ2-7; the TRBD1 assignment by TCRdb is unverifiable without DNA. Germline CDR1 and CDR2: SQVTM and ANQGSEA. The CDR3 covers 13 residues. The chain's CDR3 is CSVARTGAYEQYF.

The chain has TRBV5-5 and TRBJ2-2; the D call of TRBD1 rests on TCRdb alone, since no DNA is present to check it. Germline V gives CDR1 SGHKS, CDR2 YYEKEE (reference sequence). The CDR3 sequence is 15 residues long. CDR3 sequence: CASSSTDSNTGELFF.

This chain joins TRBV7-3 and TRBJ1-1; the D call from TCRdb, TRBD1, cannot be confirmed without DNA. The germline gives CDR1 SGHTA, CDR2 FQGTGA. There are 13 residues in the CDR3. CDR3 in amino acids: CASSDRQGSEAFF.

V usage is TRBV19 and J usage is TRBJ2-7; TCRdb selects TRBD1, and the lack of DNA leaves this call unchecked. The CDR3 is 15 amino acids. Germline values: CDR1 LNHDA, CDR2 SQIVND (reference sequence). The CDR3 spells CASSTGTGFPYEQYF.

The V and J genes are TRBV6-1 and TRBJ2-7; absent DNA, TCRdb's TRBD1 call cannot be checked. CDR1 and CDR2 (germline): MNHNS, SASEGT. CDR3 size: 14 residues. The CDR3 sequence is CASSDWGDGLEQYF.

V usage is TRBV28 and J usage is TRBJ2-1. Germline CDR1 and CDR2: MDHEN and SYDVKM. CDR3 length equals 11 residues. This CDR3 reads CASSFTNEQFF.

V gene TRBV7-3 combines with J gene TRBJ2-7; TCRdb calls TRBD1, which cannot be checked without DNA. The germline CDR1 and CDR2 sequences are SGHTA and FQGTGA. CDR3 length: 14 amino acids. The CDR3 sequence is CASSPAAGAGEQYF.

This chain's CDR3 is CASSEGGRGPGELFF. The rearrangement joins TRBV9 to TRBJ2-2; without DNA, the TCRdb call of TRBD1 cannot be checked. This CDR3 is built from 15 residues. CDR1 is SGDLS and CDR2 is YYNGEE in the germline V gene.

This chain connects TRBV20-1 to TRBJ2-3. The CDR3 is 12 amino acids. Germline V gene data show CDR1 as DFQATT and CDR2 as SNEGSKA (reference sequence). CDR3 loop: CSARGSPDTQYF.

The rearrangement links TRBV6-5 to TRBJ2-7; the TCRdb D gene call, TRBD1, has no DNA to confirm it. CDR3 length: 12 amino acids. Looked up from germline, CDR1 is MNHEY and CDR2 is SVGAGI. CDR3 in amino acids: CASGDGTYEQYF.

The chain joins TRBV29-1 to TRBJ2-5; absent DNA, TCRdb's TRBD1 call cannot be checked. The CDR3 spans 14 residues. Germline values: CDR1 SQVTM, CDR2 ANQGSEA. CDR3 in amino acids: CSVEDRTTEETQYF.

The V gene is TRBV29-1, the J gene TRBJ2-7; TCRdb's D gene call, TRBD1, goes unchecked for lack of DNA. CDR1 is SQVTM and CDR2 is ANQGSEA in the germline V gene. The CDR3 is made up of 15 amino acids. This CDR3 is CSVWGDKYSSYEQYF.

The chain carries TRBV9 and TRBJ2-1; TCRdb names TRBD2, which stays unverified in the absence of DNA. The V gene's germline CDR1 is SGDLS and CDR2 YYNGEE. The CDR3 sequence is 18 residues long. CDR3 loop: CASSPRGTSTRVDNEQFF.

This chain joins TRBV7-8 and TRBJ2-7; TCRdb proposes TRBD1, but this gene call is untestable without DNA. The CDR3 extends over 16 amino acids. Germline CDR1 SGHVS, CDR2 FQNEAQ. CDR3 sequence: CASSSNRGKRSYEQYF.

J is TRBJ2-1 and V is TRBV20-1; the TRBD2 assignment by TCRdb is unverifiable without DNA. The CDR3 is 15 amino acids. From germline, CDR1 is DFQATT and CDR2 SNEGSKA (reference sequence). CDR3 sequence: CSARGGLVRYNEQFF.

The genes are TRBV2 and TRBJ2-2. This CDR3 contains 16 residues. From germline, CDR1 is SNHLY and CDR2 FYNNEI. CDR3 amino acids: CASSGLPGDSTGELFF.

The chain links TRBV29-1 to TRBJ2-1; TCRdb picks TRBD1, but there is no DNA to check that call. Per germline, CDR1 SQVTM and CDR2 ANQGSEA. CDR3 size: 14 residues. This CDR3 is CSVDWGAGNGEQFF.

V is TRBV5-1 and J is TRBJ1-2. Germline V lookup: CDR1 SGHRS, CDR2 YFSETQ. The CDR3 length is 15 residues. The CDR3 region is CASSLWEASGYGYTF.

This chain's CDR3 is CASSPPRDSKETQYF. The J gene is TRBJ2-5, the V gene TRBV11-3; TCRdb designates TRBD1, a call that cannot be tested without DNA. The CDR3 length is 15 residues. Germline CDR1 reads SGHNT; CDR2 reads YENEEA.

The V gene is TRBV20-1, the J gene TRBJ2-7; TCRdb's D call, TRBD2, is unchecked because there is no DNA. CDR1 is DFQATT and CDR2 is SNEGSKA in the germline V gene (reference sequence). There are 13 residues in the CDR3. The CDR3 loop reads CSARGSGSYEQYF.